Following are 18 T cell receptor beta chains from one sample sequenced in a study of radiotherapy plus CTLA-4 blockade in lung cancer. Clones were read by immunoSEQ multiplex PCR, and TCRdb kept only the in-frame ones, dropping some. The profile shows approximately 110,000 clones, about four fifths of them singletons. Specimen: peripheral blood, collected from a patient treated with radiotherapy plus ipilimumab. These receptors were obtained from a human donor with non-small cell lung cancer that progressed on radiotherapy plus ipilimumab. Some clones in this sample may be carry-over from other donors' samples.

V gene TRBV5-1 combines with J gene TRBJ2-7, with a weak D call TRBD2 (6 bases). Trimming took 4 bases from V and 2 from J, leaving 31 bases between them. This CDR3 is 20 amino acids long. Per germline, CDR1 SGHRS and CDR2 YFSETQ. CDR3 nucleotide sequence: TGCGCCAGCAGCGGGGACTTCCTGCACACGGGATTAGCTTTCCCCTACGAGCAGTACTTC. This codes for CASSGDFLHTGLAFPYEQYF.

The chain is built from TRBV7-2 and TRBJ2-7; D remains ambiguous. The CDR3 runs 15 residues. Trimming left V 0 bases short and J 0 bases short, with 9 bases between. Germline V gene data show CDR1 as SGHTA and CDR2 as FQGNSA. The CDR3 spells CASSLAIPISYEQYF. The DNA of the CDR3 is TGTGCCAGCAGCTTAGCAATACCGATCTCCTACGAGCAGTACTTC.

The V call is TRBV9, the J call TRBJ2-5; D ambiguous. Trimming took off 1 base at V and 3 bases at J, with 7 bases between the two ends. The germline CDR1 and CDR2 sequences are SGDLS and YYNGEE. The CDR3 is 13 residues long. The CDR3 sequence: CASSVRAEETQYF. CDR3 coding DNA: TGTGCCAGCAGCGTAAGGGCGGAAGAGACCCAGTACTTC.

The chain carries TRBV2 and TRBJ2-5; 7 positions agree with TRBD1. V trimming: 5 bases; J trimming: 2 bases; junction bases outside the gene matches: 8. CDR3 size: 15 residues. CDR1 and CDR2 (germline): SNHLY, FYNNEI. The CDR3: CASSPTGTVQETQYF. CDR3 nucleotides: TGTGCCAGCAGTCCTACCGGGACAGTGCAAGAGACCCAGTACTTC.

This clone was observed a handful of times. J is TRBJ1-4 and V is TRBV5-1, with a weak D call TRBD1 (6 bases). Germline assignment: CDR1 SGHRS and CDR2 YFSETQ. The CDR3 spans 14 residues. V was pared by 2 bases and J by 8 bases, with 13 bases between. The CDR3 nucleotides are TGCGCCAGCAGCTTCGGGGGCGTAGAGGAAAAACTGTTTTTT. Translation gives CASSFGGVEEKLFF.

This chain links TRBV18 with TRBJ1-2; D remains unclear. V was shortened by 4 bases and J by 0 bases, with 6 bases between the two germline ends. CDR3 length: 13 amino acids. Germline CDR1 is KGHSH and CDR2 is LQKENI. CDR3 coding DNA: TGTGCCAGCTCACAGGGAGCTAACTATGGCTACACCTTC. This sequence encodes CASSQGANYGYTF.

The chain combines TRBV5-1 with TRBJ2-7, with 7 nucleotides matching TRBD1. J gave up 2 bases and V 4 bases, and 0 bases lay outside the gene matches. CDR1 SGHRS and CDR2 YFSETQ come from the germline V gene. The CDR3 has 12 residues. In DNA, the CDR3 is TGCGCCAGCAGCCAGGGGGCCTACGAGCAGTACTTC. Its protein is CASSQGAYEQYF.

The chain joins TRBV10-3 to TRBJ1-1; D uncertain. Germline-derived CDR1 and CDR2 are ENHRY and SYGVKD. With 0 bases removed from V and 13 bases from J, the gap between germline ends came to 12 bases. The CDR3 is 12 residues long. In DNA form, the CDR3 reads TGTGCCATCAGTGAGTCCAGCAACAGAGGTTTCTTT. Translation gives CAISESSNRGFF.

In the case of this clone: The junction departs from the called germline gene at one end, perhaps through a read error. In DNA, the CDR3 is TGTGCCAGCAGCTTAAAACGTAGTCAGGACAGGGGTCACAAAGTGCCGTTC. Protein: CASSLKRSQDRGHKVPF. The genes are TRBV7-2 and TRBJ2-7, with 9 bases that match TRBD1. This CDR3 contains 17 residues. Germline V gene sequence: CDR1 SGHTA, CDR2 FQGNSA.

Regarding this clone: A read error may produce the germline difference seen at one junction end. The genes are TRBV4-2 and TRBJ2-5, with D perhaps matching TRBD2 (6 bases). The CDR3 loop spans 16 amino acids. Germline CDR1 LGHNA, CDR2 YNFKEQ. DNA for the CDR3: TGTGCCAGCAACCAAGTCGATCGGACTACTGGGGAGACCCAGTACTTC. Its translation: CASNQVDRTTGETQYF.

The chain recombines TRBV9 with TRBJ1-2; D might be TRBD1 (5 bases). Germline CDR1 is SGDLS and CDR2 is YYNGEE. V shed 7 bases and J shed 2 bases, with 9 bases lying between them. The CDR3 extends over 12 amino acids. CDR3 amino acids: CASGTDNYGYTF. In DNA form, the CDR3 reads TGTGCCAGCGGGACCGACAACTATGGCTACACCTTC.

In DNA, the CDR3 is TGCGCCAGCAGCCGGGGGGCTGGTAATTCACCCCTCCACTTT. Translating it yields CASSRGAGNSPLHF. V gene TRBV4-1 combines with J gene TRBJ1-6, with D tentatively TRBD1 (6 bases). This CDR3 has 14 amino acids. V was trimmed by 4 bases and J by 6 bases, leaving 10 bases between them. CDR1 MGHRA and CDR2 YSYEKL come from the germline V gene.

The chain employs TRBV10-3 and TRBJ1-1; a weak D match, TRBD1 (5 bases). CDR1 is ENHRY, CDR2 SYGVKD, per germline. V was pared by 3 bases and J by 4 bases, with 21 bases between. This CDR3 contains 17 residues. CDR3 protein: CAISDQVRTGGSTEAFF. CDR3 DNA sequence: TGTGCCATCAGTGATCAGGTCCGCACGGGGGGGAGCACTGAAGCTTTCTTT.

The rearrangement uses TRBV27 and TRBJ1-2, with TRBD1 as a possible D gene (6 bases). V dropped 6 bases and J dropped 4 bases, with 15 bases sitting between them. This CDR3 is 14 amino acids long. Germline lookup yields CDR1 MNHEY and CDR2 SMNVEV (reference sequence). The DNA for the CDR3 is TGTGCCAGCAGCCCCTTAGGGGGTGGCTATGGCTACACCTTC. The encoded protein is CASSPLGGGYGYTF.

The chain employs TRBV7-8 and TRBJ2-7; D is possibly TRBD1 or TRBD2 (7 bases each). The CDR3 totals 17 residues. Per the germline V gene, CDR1 is SGHVS and CDR2 is FQNEAQ. The V and J ends lost 0 bases and 5 bases respectively, with 20 bases between them. The CDR3 nucleotides read TGTGCCAGCAGCTTAGCTCCCTTGACAGGGAGGGATCACGAGCAGTACTTC. It yields the protein CASSLAPLTGRDHEQYF.

This chain links TRBV27 with TRBJ1-4; no definite D call. This CDR3 is 12 amino acids long. Germline V gene sequence: CDR1 MNHEY, CDR2 SMNVEV (reference sequence). Trimming took off 8 bases at V and 5 bases at J, with 9 bases between the two ends. This CDR3 reads CASSIPNEKLFF. The DNA of the CDR3 is TGTGCCAGCTCGATCCCGAATGAAAAACTGTTTTTT.

The chain links TRBV13 to TRBJ2-5; a possible D gene is TRBD1 (5 bases). The CDR3 runs to 14 residues. The germline V gene encodes CDR1 PRHDT and CDR2 FYEKMQ (reference sequence). V was trimmed by 4 bases and J by 1 base, leaving 10 bases between them. The CDR3 DNA sequence: TGTGCCAGCAGCTCGGGCCAGGGCCAAGAGACCCAGTACTTC. Amino acid sequence: CASSSGQGQETQYF. Together with reference TRBV13 and TRBJ2-5, the CDR3 gives the full variable domain: AAGVIQSPRHLIKEKRETATLKCYPIPRHDTVYWYQQGPGQDPQFLISFYEKMQSDKGSIPDRFSAQQFSDYHSELNMSSLELGDSALYFCASSSGQGQETQYFGPGTRLLVL.

CDR3 protein: CASSFDRGGTGELFF. CDR3 DNA sequence: TGTGCCAGCAGCTTCGACCGCGGGGGCACCGGGGAGCTGTTTTTT. V gene TRBV14 combines with J gene TRBJ2-2, with 7 bases aligning to TRBD2. This CDR3 is built from 15 residues. Germline loops: CDR1 SGHDN, CDR2 FVKESK. V lost 5 bases, J lost 4 bases, and 7 bases stayed unmatched.